This record looks at one TCR beta chain sequence and its context. The CDR3 has 13 residues. V gave up 5 bases and J gave up 9 bases, with 14 bases separating them. Looked up from germline, CDR1 is MNHEY and CDR2 is SVGAGI. Patients all relapsed after autologous stem cell transplantation, and there was variation in brentuximab vedotin exposure. Method: immunoSEQ multiplex PCR; TCRdb's copy keeps in-frame clones and lacks some. The sample contains over 20,000 clones, roughly four fifths of which appear only once. These data belong to a study of PD-1 blockade in classical Hodgkin lymphoma. This specimen consisted of peripheral blood mononuclear cells (PBMCs), obtained before the second cycle of nivolumab. The source is a human donor with classical Hodgkin lymphoma. The chain has TRBV6-5 and TRBJ1-5, with D possibly matching TRBD1 (5 bases). The DNA for the CDR3 is TGTGCCAGCAGTGAGGGGCCGATCGCGCCCCAGCATTTT. This encodes CASSEGPIAPQHF.